This is a list of T cell receptor beta chains from one sample in a study of blood T cell repertoires in COVID-19. The protocol was immunoSEQ multiplex PCR, while the TCRdb copy is restricted to in-frame clones and leaves out a portion. The sample yields 15,000 to 25,000 clones, 85% seen once. Material for sequencing was peripheral blood. These receptors were collected from a human donor with active COVID-19. The donor label of this sample is uncertain. Both conserved end residues are part of each CDR3. The order of the fields is V gene, J gene, clone size, D gene, CDR3 protein, CDR3 DNA. A D gene is named only where the DNA matches it firmly. Not every row has a clone size; where given, it reads once, few, many or a size class.

TRBV4-2,TRBJ2-1,.,TRBD2,CASSQPGTSYEQFF,TGTGCCAGCAGCCAACCCGGGACTAGTTATGAGCAGTTCTTC
TRBV12-3/TRBV12-4,TRBJ2-2,.,.,CASTKGESGELFF,TGTGCCAGTACCAAGGGGGAAAGCGGGGAGCTGTTTTTT
TRBV28,TRBJ1-2,.,.,CASRNGQGNNYGYTF,TGTGCCAGCAGGAACGGGCAGGGAAACAACTATGGCTACACCTTC
TRBV28,TRBJ2-5,.,.,CASSLSRTQYF,TGTGCCAGCAGTTTGTCGAGGACCCAGTACTTC
TRBV6-5,TRBJ1-2,.,.,CASSQDEGDGYTF,TGTGCCAGCAGCCAGGACGAGGGGGATGGCTACACCTTC
TRBV5-1,TRBJ2-4,once,TRBD1,CASSPGQGRVIQYF,TGCGCCAGCAGCCCCGGACAGGGACGGGTCATTCAGTACTTC
TRBV9,TRBJ2-1,.,TRBD2,CASSVAGTRGYNEQFF,TGTGCCAGCAGCGTAGCCGGGACTAGAGGCTACAATGAGCAGTTCTTC
TRBV11-2,TRBJ2-7,few,.,CASSLDQGSPYEQYF,TGTGCCAGCAGCTTAGATCAGGGGTCCCCCTACGAGCAGTACTTC
TRBV6-2/TRBV6-3,TRBJ2-3,.,.,CASSYFRDTQYF,TGTGCCAGCAGTTACTTCCGAGATACGCAGTATTTT
TRBV4-1,TRBJ1-6,few,.,CASSRTGQLDSPLHF,TGCGCCAGCAGCCGTACAGGGCAGTTAGATTCACCCCTCCACTTT
TRBV13,TRBJ2-3,.,TRBD1,CASSTPTGADTQYF,TGTGCCAGCAGCACCCCGACAGGGGCAGATACGCAGTATTTT
TRBV5-8,TRBJ2-5,.,TRBD1,CASRLTGAETQYF,TGTGCCAGCAGGTTGACAGGGGCAGAGACCCAGTACTTC
TRBV6-1,TRBJ1-2,few,.,CASSAEQGSASYGYTF,TGTGCCAGCAGTGCGGAACAGGGATCGGCCTCCTATGGCTACACCTTC
TRBV18,TRBJ2-1,.,.,CASSPREYNEQFF,TGTGCCAGCTCACCACGAGAGTACAATGAGCAGTTCTTC
TRBV7-9,TRBJ2-3,.,.,CASSQGITDTQYF,TGTGCCAGCAGCCAGGGGATCACAGATACGCAGTATTTT
TRBV2,TRBJ2-2,few,.,CARNRGTGNTGELFF,TGTGCCAGGAATCGGGGGACGGGGAACACCGGGGAGCTGTTTTTT
TRBV6-2/TRBV6-3,TRBJ1-1,.,TRBD1,CASSLGQVGEAFF,TGTGCCAGCAGCCTTGGACAGGTCGGAGAAGCTTTCTTT
TRBV6-5,TRBJ2-7,.,TRBD1,CASAGQAPYEQYF,TGTGCCAGCGCGGGACAGGCCCCCTACGAGCAGTACTTC
TRBV3-1/TRBV3-2,TRBJ2-1,.,TRBD2,CASSQGAPGLAGGQFF,TGTGCCAGCAGCCAAGGGGCGCCGGGACTAGCGGGGGGTCAGTTCTTC
TRBV5-1,TRBJ1-1,.,TRBD1,CASSTGTGSVRAFF,TGCGCCAGCAGCACGGGGACAGGGTCTGTGCGAGCTTTCTTT
TRBV6-5,TRBJ2-2,.,TRBD1,CASSLNRGLVGELFF,TGTGCCAGCAGCTTAAACAGGGGGCTGGTCGGGGAGCTGTTTTTT
TRBV5-1,TRBJ2-5,.,TRBD2,CASSPGLADETQYF,TGCGCCAGCAGCCCCGGACTAGCGGATGAGACCCAGTACTTC
TRBV9,TRBJ2-3,.,TRBD2,CASSVSGTRGDTQYF,TGTGCCAGCAGCGTTTCCGGGACTAGAGGCGATACGCAGTATTTT
TRBV21-1,TRBJ2-7,few,.,CASSTRDRSYEQYF,TGTGCCAGCAGCACCCGGGACAGGTCCTACGAGCAGTACTTC
TRBV7-8,TRBJ2-7,once,TRBD2,CASSLRTSGTYYEQYF,TGTGCCAGCAGCTTAAGAACTAGCGGTACATACTACGAGCAGTACTTC
TRBV30,TRBJ2-7,.,.,CAWSVIDNSYEQYF,TGTGCCTGGAGTGTAATAGACAACTCCTACGAGCAGTACTTC
TRBV7-9,TRBJ2-2,.,TRBD2,CASSLGLAGTGELFF,TGTGCCAGCAGCTTAGGGCTAGCGGGGACCGGGGAGCTGTTTTTT
TRBV5-1,TRBJ1-3,.,.,CASSLASTEAGNTIYF,TGCGCCAGCAGCTTGGCATCCACAGAAGCTGGAAACACCATATATTTT
TRBV9,TRBJ1-2,.,.,CARPHRALMNYGYTF,TGTGCCAGACCCCACAGGGCCTTAATGAACTATGGCTACACCTTC
TRBV6-5,TRBJ2-3,.,TRBD2,CASRERGATDTQYF,TGTGCCAGCAGAGAGCGGGGGGCTACAGATACGCAGTATTTT
TRBV9,TRBJ1-2,.,.,CASRGITGFGADGYTF,TGTGCCAGCAGAGGAATCACAGGGTTTGGAGCGGATGGCTACACCTTC
TRBV18,TRBJ1-5,.,TRBD1,CASSFLDRGGQPQHF,TGTGCCAGCTCATTCCTGGACAGGGGAGGTCAGCCCCAGCATTTT
TRBV10-1,TRBJ2-5,.,.,CASSYRQVKEETQYF,TGCGCCAGCAGTTATCGACAGGTCAAAGAAGAGACCCAGTACTTC
TRBV3-1/TRBV3-2,TRBJ2-3,.,.,CASSHNKLGAGSTDTQYF,TGTGCCAGCAGCCACAACAAGTTGGGGGCTGGAAGCACAGATACGCAGTATTTT
TRBV12-3/TRBV12-4,TRBJ2-1,.,.,CASSLEAGYEQFF,TGTGCCAGCAGTTTAGAGGCAGGGTATGAGCAGTTCTTC
TRBV29-1,TRBJ2-7,.,TRBD2,CSVLAGGSYEQYF,TGCAGCGTTTTAGCGGGAGGCTCCTACGAGCAGTACTTC
TRBV5-1,TRBJ2-4,few,TRBD1,CASSMGQGGIQYF,TGCGCCAGCAGCATGGGACAGGGCGGCATTCAGTACTTC
TRBV11-2,TRBJ1-2,.,.,CASSRGSAIASLYGYTF,TGTGCCAGCAGCCGGGGGTCTGCGATCGCCTCCCTCTATGGCTACACCTTC
TRBV6-2/TRBV6-3,TRBJ2-2,.,TRBD1,CASSYSAGTGGFGGELFF,TGTGCCAGCAGTTACTCAGCCGGGACAGGGGGATTCGGCGGGGAGCTGTTTTTT
TRBV11-3,TRBJ2-7,.,TRBD1,CASSLGGTGVDEQYF,TGTGCCAGCAGCTTAGGAGGGACAGGGGTGGACGAGCAGTACTTC
TRBV21-1,TRBJ1-2,.,.,CASSKVQKIFYGYTF,TGTGCCAGCAGCAAAGTACAGAAGATTTTCTATGGCTACACCTTC
TRBV7-3,TRBJ1-2,few,TRBD1,CASSLTGQGLDYGYTF,TGTGCCAGCAGCTTAACGGGACAGGGCTTAGACTATGGCTACACCTTC
TRBV9,TRBJ2-2,few,.,CASSTTGNTGELFF,TGTGCCAGCTCTACTACAGGGAACACCGGGGAGCTGTTTTTT
TRBV6-6,TRBJ2-3,.,TRBD2,CASSLAGDTDTQYF,TGTGCCAGCAGTTTGGCGGGGGACACAGATACGCAGTATTTT
TRBV28,TRBJ1-2,.,TRBD1,CASSTADRADGYTF,TGTGCCAGCAGTACCGCGGACAGGGCTGATGGCTACACCTTC
TRBV5-6,TRBJ2-7,.,.,CASSFIRGWNEQYF,TGTGCCAGCAGCTTTATCAGGGGCTGGAACGAGCAGTACTTC
TRBV5-1,TRBJ1-2,.,.,CASSPGGGTNYGYTF,TGCGCCAGCAGCCCCGGCGGCGGGACTAACTATGGCTACACCTTC
TRBV19,TRBJ2-5,once,TRBD1,CASCSTGGAKTQYF,TGTGCCAGTTGTTCGACAGGGGGCGCGAAGACCCAGTACTTC
TRBV5-1,TRBJ2-5,.,TRBD2,CASSLAASGGPETQYF,TGCGCCAGCAGCTTGGCGGCCAGCGGGGGGCCGGAGACCCAGTACTTC
TRBV11-3,TRBJ2-7,.,.,CASSLVAKARGASSYEQYF,TGTGCCAGCAGCTTAGTTGCTAAGGCCAGGGGGGCCAGCTCCTACGAGCAGTACTTC
TRBV24-1,TRBJ1-2,.,.,CATSMSGDHGYTF,TGTGCCACCAGTATGTCCGGGGATCACGGCTACACCTTC
TRBV19,TRBJ1-1,.,.,CASRTERNTEAFF,TGTGCCAGTAGGACGGAGAGGAACACTGAAGCTTTCTTT
TRBV6-2/TRBV6-3,TRBJ1-1,.,TRBD1,CASSSHRGMNTEAFF,TGTGCCAGCAGTAGCCACAGGGGGATGAACACTGAAGCTTTCTTT
TRBV3-1/TRBV3-2,TRBJ2-1,.,TRBD2,CASSARFGGVSGYNEQFF,TGTGCCAGCAGCGCTCGTTTTGGCGGTGTTAGCGGGTACAATGAGCAGTTCTTC
TRBV25-1,TRBJ1-4,.,.,CASSVTATNEKLFF,TGTGCCAGCAGTGTAACAGCAACTAATGAAAAACTGTTTTTT
TRBV11-2,TRBJ2-1,.,.,CASSPLPVPSNHEQFF,TGTGCCAGCAGCCCCTTACCGGTACCCTCTAACCATGAGCAGTTCTTC
TRBV11-3,TRBJ2-1,once,TRBD1,CASSPDRGKQFF,TGTGCCAGCAGCCCAGACAGGGGAAAACAGTTCTTC
TRBV5-1,TRBJ2-7,.,.,CASSPDRFSYEQYF,TGCGCCAGCAGCCCGGACAGATTCTCCTACGAGCAGTACTTC